The clone carrying this T cell receptor beta chain was seen a handful of times. This sample was taken from a study of blood T cells in healthy people across ages. The CDR3 has 14 amino acids. Looked up from germline, CDR1 is ENHRY and CDR2 is SYGVKD. V dropped 2 bases and J dropped 9 bases, with 17 bases sitting between them. Alongside a J-beta primer mix, a sample-barcoded 5' primer served in a second PCR lasting about 7 to 12 cycles. TCRdb re-called the 5' RACE reads with MiXCR, one entry per CDR3 protein. The table records hundreds of thousands of distinct CDR3 sequences, around 43% of them present only once.

This receptor was obtained from an elderly man in good health. The V gene is TRBV10-3, the J gene TRBJ2-7, with a possible D match to TRBD2 (5 bases). Sequencing was carried out using blood. The CDR3 bases are TGTGCCATCAGTGAGCGGACCGGGAATTTGGGGCAGTACTTC. It encodes CAISERTGNLGQYF.